The 14 T cell receptor beta chains below come from one sample, sequenced in a study of cytomegalovirus exposure and HLA in healthy donors (dated by TCRdb to 2015 to 2018). Library preparation was by the immunoSEQ multiplex PCR assay. The multiplex PCR relied on a mix of 60 forward primers for TCR Vbeta segments and 13 reverse primers for TCR Jbeta segments. Sourced from immuneACCESS, this table was stored by TCRdb with only in-frame sequences that have V and J called. A share of the clones is absent; for the studies checked, an unresolved V gene accounts for under half, and the remainder has no known explanation. This sample comprises 100,000 to 120,000 clones, 75% to 85% of them detected only once. The top ten clones comprise 6.1% of the sample. Sequencing was done on a sample of PBMCs. The receptors here all came from a young man in good health and CMV-seronegative.

V usage is TRBV11-2 and J usage is TRBJ2-1; 10 positions agree with TRBD1. In germline, CDR1 is SGHAT, CDR2 FQNNGV. This CDR3 has 16 residues. Trimming took 2 bases from V and 9 from J; bases not matched to a gene: 10. Here the CDR3 reads CASSLIGTGASIEQFF. The CDR3 coding sequence is TGTGCCAGCAGCTTAATCGGGACAGGGGCCTCCATTGAGCAGTTCTTC.

V is TRBV5-6 and J is TRBJ2-6; D remains unclear. Germline CDR1 is SGHDT and CDR2 is YYEEEE. V lost 4 bases, J lost 0 bases, and 8 bases lay in between. The CDR3 is 15 amino acids. The CDR3 protein is CASSPSGSGANVLTF. The CDR3 DNA is TGTGCCAGCAGCCCCTCGGGCTCTGGGGCCAACGTCCTGACTTTC.

This chain links TRBV6-5 with TRBJ2-7; TRBD1 matches at 9 bases. With V trimmed by 4 bases and J by 5 bases, 9 bases remained unmatched. This CDR3 is 15 amino acids long. The germline gives CDR1 MNHEY, CDR2 SVGAGI. The CDR3 region has the DNA TGTGCCAGCAGTTTCGGGACAGGGAATGCTCACGAGCAGTACTTC. This translates into CASSFGTGNAHEQYF.

Only a few counts were recorded for this clone. The CDR3 reads CASSLGNRGPPV. CDR3 coding DNA: TGTGCCAGCAGCCTCGGGAACAGGGGCCCTCCGGTC. J is TRBJ2-7 and V is TRBV21-1; TRBD1, the table's D call, lacks a check against the DNA. TRBV21-1 is noted as a pseudogene. The CDR3 consists of 12 residues.

This chain uses TRBV27 with TRBJ1-3; 7 bases fit TRBD1. J was trimmed by 2 bases and V by 6 bases; bases with no gene match: 4. Germline CDR1 MNHEY, CDR2 SMNVEV (reference sequence). The CDR3 has 14 residues. The CDR3 DNA follows: TGTGCCAGCAGACGGACAGGAACTGGAAACACCATATATTTT. Translating gives CASRRTGTGNTIYF.

J is TRBJ2-4 and V is TRBV6-6; 11 bases agree with TRBD2. The CDR3 has 15 residues. The J segment lost 7 bases and the V segment lost 4 bases, leaving 6 bases of the junction unmatched. Germline values: CDR1 MNHNY, CDR2 SVGAGI (reference sequence). DNA of the CDR3: TGTGCCAGCAGTTCCTGGACTAGCGGGCCTAACATTCAGTACTTC. This codes for CASSSWTSGPNIQYF.

This clone was seen more than once but under ten times. The gene calls are TRBV27 and TRBJ2-5; TRBD2 aligns across 14 bases. The CDR3 runs to 16 residues. Germline V CDR1 and CDR2: MNHEY, SMNVEV (reference sequence). The J segment lost 5 bases and the V segment lost 6 bases, leaving 8 bases of the junction unmatched. Here the CDR3 DNA reads TGTGCCAGCAGACCCGGGACTAGCGGGAGCCGTGAGACCCAGTACTTC. Its protein product is CASRPGTSGSRETQYF.

The chain recombines TRBV18 with TRBJ2-3, with 16 bases identical to TRBD2. The CDR3 runs 18 residues. The germline V gene has CDR1 KGHSH and CDR2 LQKENI. V lost 1 base to trimming and J lost 3 bases; unmatched junction nucleotides: 4. In DNA, the CDR3 is TGTGCCAGCTCACCACGGGGACTAGCGGGAGGGCTGACAGATACGCAGTATTTT. It specifies CASSPRGLAGGLTDTQYF.

V and J are TRBV11-3 and TRBJ1-2; 11 bases align to TRBD1. The CDR3 is 15 residues long. Germline V gives CDR1 SGHNT, CDR2 YENEEA. V dropped 5 bases and J dropped 5; count of bases not matched to a gene: 7. For the CDR3, the DNA is TGTGCCAGCAGCCTCTCCGGGACAGGGGGTTATGGCTACACCTTC. Translation gives CASSLSGTGGYGYTF.

Remarks on this clone: A junction end diverges from the germline sequence, so it may reflect a read error. V is TRBV6-1 and J is TRBJ1-1; 9 bases fit TRBD1. From germline, CDR1 is MNHNS and CDR2 SASEGT. The CDR3 is 15 residues long. The CDR3 sequence is CAISEPGQGNTEAFF. The DNA of the CDR3 is TGTGCCATCAGTGAGCCGGGACAGGGTAACACTGAAGCTTTCTTT.

This sequence joins TRBV6-5 and TRBJ2-2; tentative D call: TRBD2 (6 bases). The CDR3 runs 16 residues. Trimming cost V 0 bases and J 6 bases, with 14 bases left between them. Germline V gene sequence: CDR1 MNHEY, CDR2 SVGAGI. The CDR3 region is CASSYSKRRAAGELFF. The CDR3 bases are TGTGCCAGCAGTTACTCTAAGCGGAGGGCCGCCGGGGAGCTGTTTTTT.

This rearrangement joins TRBV10-3 to TRBJ2-7, with a weak D call TRBD1 (5 bases). Trimming pared 4 bases from V and 0 bases from J, leaving 16 bases between. Germline loops: CDR1 ENHRY, CDR2 SYGVKD. This CDR3 has 16 residues. The chain's CDR3 is CAISGGLDKSSYEQYF. The CDR3 DNA is TGTGCCATCAGTGGTGGATTGGACAAGAGCTCCTACGAGCAGTACTTC.

This clone came up a few times. Other DNA sequences from this sample encode an identical CDR3 as well. The J gene is TRBJ2-1, the V gene TRBV9, with 9 positions matching TRBD1. Germline lookup yields CDR1 SGDLS and CDR2 YYNGEE. CDR3 length: 18 residues. After removal of 3 bases from V and 8 bases from J, the junction contained 18 bases not matched to a gene. The CDR3 spells CASSDTADRGYYGHEQFF. Here the CDR3 DNA reads TGTGCCAGCAGCGATACAGCGGACAGGGGATACTACGGACATGAGCAGTTCTTC.

This sequence joins TRBV30 and TRBJ1-3; TRBD1 matches 9 bases. V shed 0 bases, J shed 2 bases, and the junction held 5 bases outside the gene matches. The CDR3 is made up of 16 amino acids. CDR1 and CDR2 (germline): GTSNPN, SVGIG (reference sequence). The CDR3 DNA follows: TGTGCCTGGAGTGTTCGAACAGGGGGCACTGGAAACACCATATATTTT. Translated, it gives CAWSVRTGGTGNTIYF.